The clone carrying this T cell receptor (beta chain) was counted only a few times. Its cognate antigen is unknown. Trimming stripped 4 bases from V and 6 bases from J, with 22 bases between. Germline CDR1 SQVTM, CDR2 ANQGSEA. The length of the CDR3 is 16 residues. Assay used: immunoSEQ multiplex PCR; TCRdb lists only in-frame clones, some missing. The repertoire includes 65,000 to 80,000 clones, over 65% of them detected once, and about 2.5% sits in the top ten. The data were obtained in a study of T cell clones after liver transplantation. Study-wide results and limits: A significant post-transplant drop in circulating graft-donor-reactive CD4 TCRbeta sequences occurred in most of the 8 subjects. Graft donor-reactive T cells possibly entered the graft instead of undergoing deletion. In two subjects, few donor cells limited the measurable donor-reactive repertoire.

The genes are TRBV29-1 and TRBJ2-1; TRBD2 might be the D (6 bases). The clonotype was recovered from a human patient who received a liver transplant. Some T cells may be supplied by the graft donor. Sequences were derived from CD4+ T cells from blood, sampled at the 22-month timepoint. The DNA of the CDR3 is TGCAGCGTTGGAAAGAGTGGAGGAGGGGCTGGCAATGAGCAGTTCTTC. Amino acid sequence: CSVGKSGGGAGNEQFF.